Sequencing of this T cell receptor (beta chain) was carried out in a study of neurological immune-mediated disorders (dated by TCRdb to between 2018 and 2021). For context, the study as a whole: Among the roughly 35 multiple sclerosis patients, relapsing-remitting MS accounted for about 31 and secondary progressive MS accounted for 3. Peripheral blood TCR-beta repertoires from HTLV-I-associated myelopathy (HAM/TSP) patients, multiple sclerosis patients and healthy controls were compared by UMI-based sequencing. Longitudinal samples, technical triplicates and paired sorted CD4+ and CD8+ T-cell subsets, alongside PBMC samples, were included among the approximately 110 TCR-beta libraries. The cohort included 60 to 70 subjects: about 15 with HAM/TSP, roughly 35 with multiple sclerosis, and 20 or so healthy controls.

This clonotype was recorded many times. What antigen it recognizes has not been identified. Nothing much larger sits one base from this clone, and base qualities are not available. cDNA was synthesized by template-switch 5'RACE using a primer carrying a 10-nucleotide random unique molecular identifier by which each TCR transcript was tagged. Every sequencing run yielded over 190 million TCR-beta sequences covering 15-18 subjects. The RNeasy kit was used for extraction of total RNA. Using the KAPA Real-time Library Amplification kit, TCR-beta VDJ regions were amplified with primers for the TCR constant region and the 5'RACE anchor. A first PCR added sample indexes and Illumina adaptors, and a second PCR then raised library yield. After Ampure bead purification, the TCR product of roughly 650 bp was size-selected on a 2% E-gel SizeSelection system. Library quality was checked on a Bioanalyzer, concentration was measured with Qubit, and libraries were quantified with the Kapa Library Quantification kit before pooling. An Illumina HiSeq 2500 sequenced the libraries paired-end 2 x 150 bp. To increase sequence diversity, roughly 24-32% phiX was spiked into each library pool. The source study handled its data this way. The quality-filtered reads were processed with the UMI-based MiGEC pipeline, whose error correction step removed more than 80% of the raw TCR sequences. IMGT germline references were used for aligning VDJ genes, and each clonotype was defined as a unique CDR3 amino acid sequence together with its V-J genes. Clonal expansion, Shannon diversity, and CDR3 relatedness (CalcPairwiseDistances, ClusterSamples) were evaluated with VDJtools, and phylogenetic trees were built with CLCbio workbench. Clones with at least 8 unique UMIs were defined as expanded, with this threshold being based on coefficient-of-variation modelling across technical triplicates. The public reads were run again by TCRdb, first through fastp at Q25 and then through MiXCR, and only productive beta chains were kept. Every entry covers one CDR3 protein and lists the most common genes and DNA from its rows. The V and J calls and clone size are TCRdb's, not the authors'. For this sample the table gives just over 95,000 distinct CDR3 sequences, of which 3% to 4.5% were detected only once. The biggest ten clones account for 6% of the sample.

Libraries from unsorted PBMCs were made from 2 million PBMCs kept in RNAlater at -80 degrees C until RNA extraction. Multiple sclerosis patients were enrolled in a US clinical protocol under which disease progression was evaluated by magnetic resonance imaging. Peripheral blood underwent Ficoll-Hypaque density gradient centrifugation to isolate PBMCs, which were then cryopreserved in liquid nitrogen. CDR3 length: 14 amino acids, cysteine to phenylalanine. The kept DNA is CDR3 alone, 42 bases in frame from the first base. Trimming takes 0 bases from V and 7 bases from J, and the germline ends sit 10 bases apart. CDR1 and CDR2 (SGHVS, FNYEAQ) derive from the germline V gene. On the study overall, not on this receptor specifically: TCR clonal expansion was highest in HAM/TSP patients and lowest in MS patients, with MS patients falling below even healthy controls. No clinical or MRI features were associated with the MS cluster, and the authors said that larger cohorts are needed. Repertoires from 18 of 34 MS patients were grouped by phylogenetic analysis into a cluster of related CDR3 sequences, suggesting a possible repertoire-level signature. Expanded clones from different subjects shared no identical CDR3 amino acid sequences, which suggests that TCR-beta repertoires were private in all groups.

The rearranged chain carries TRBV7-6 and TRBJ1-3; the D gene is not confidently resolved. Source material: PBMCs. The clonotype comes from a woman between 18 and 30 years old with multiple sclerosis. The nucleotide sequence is TGTGCCAGCAGCTTAGCAGGGTTGGGTAACACCATATATTTT. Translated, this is CASSLAGLGNTIYF.